One sample yielded the 26 T cell receptor beta chains listed below, sequenced in a study of shared clonotypes between healthy human individuals. Here immunoSEQ multiplex PCR was the method, and the copy in TCRdb shows in-frame clones only, minus some. Of millions of clones in the sample, around 90% were seen once. Sequencing was performed on naive CD4+ T cells sorted from blood. This sample's subset: CD45RA+ positively selected. The receptors stem from a man between 18 and 35 years old in good health.

This clone was detected only a few times. The CDR3 DNA reads as TGCGCCAGCAGCCCGAACAGACAGGGCTCTTCTGAAGCTTTCTTT. Protein sequence: CASSPNRQGSSEAFF. V gene TRBV5-1 combines with J gene TRBJ1-1; TRBD1 matches at 7 bases. CDR3 length: 15 residues. The V and J ends lost 4 bases and 6 bases, in that order; junction bases with no gene match: 12. CDR1 and CDR2 from the germline V gene are SGHRS and YFSETQ.

The genes are TRBV10-3 and TRBJ1-1, with 10 bases matching TRBD1. Losses at the gene ends were 3 bases for V and 3 bases for J; bases not matched to a gene: 4. The CDR3 spans 15 residues. CDR1 is ENHRY and CDR2 is SYGVKD in the germline V gene. CDR3 in amino acids: CAISEDRGLYTEAFF. The CDR3 DNA follows: TGTGCCATCAGTGAAGACAGGGGGCTGTACACTGAAGCTTTCTTT.

This clone was detected once. Other DNA sequences in this sample translate to the same CDR3. The gene calls are TRBV2 and TRBJ1-3, with no clear D. The CDR3 has 10 amino acids. V was trimmed by 4 bases and J by 5 bases, leaving 0 bases between them. Germline loops: CDR1 SNHLY, CDR2 FYNNEI. CDR3 bases: TGTGCCAGCAGTGGAAACACCATATATTTT. Protein sequence: CASSGNTIYF.

Note on this clone: Additional DNA sequences in this sample encode the identical CDR3. The V call is TRBV27, the J call TRBJ2-5, with TRBD1 as a possible D gene (6 bases). V lost 2 bases to trimming and J lost 5 bases, with 12 bases between them. Germline CDR1 reads MNHEY; CDR2 reads SMNVEV (reference sequence). The CDR3 is 14 amino acids. The CDR3 coding sequence is TGTGCCAGCAGTTTAAGGGGGAGAGGGGAGACCCAGTACTTC. Its translation is CASSLRGRGETQYF.

This clone was observed a few times. Other DNA sequences in the sample encode the same CDR3. The chain uses TRBV30 and TRBJ1-5, with D perhaps TRBD1 (5 bases). Germline CDR1 GTSNPN, CDR2 SVGIG (reference sequence). The V and J ends lost 3 bases and 1 base respectively, with 7 bases between them. This CDR3 is built from 13 residues. This chain's CDR3 is CAWSRDSNQPQHF. The CDR3 DNA follows: TGTGCCTGGAGCAGGGACAGCAATCAGCCCCAGCATTTT.

The CDR3 loop is CASSSRTGASPLHF. The CDR3 region has the DNA TGTGCCAGCAGCTCCCGGACAGGGGCCTCACCCCTCCACTTT. The J gene is TRBJ1-6, the V gene TRBV7-8; 9 nucleotides match TRBD1. The V gene's germline CDR1 is SGHVS and CDR2 FQNEAQ. The V gene end was trimmed by 4 bases and the J gene end by 10 bases; junction bases not matched to a gene: 5. The CDR3 runs to 14 residues.

The chain employs TRBV4-1 and TRBJ1-2, with D uncertain. The CDR3 spans 13 residues. The germline gives CDR1 MGHRA, CDR2 YSYEKL. Trimming took 3 bases from V and 4 from J, leaving 9 bases between them. DNA for the CDR3: TGCGCCAGCAGCCACCCAGGATCCTATGGCTACACCTTC. This translates into CASSHPGSYGYTF.

This clone appeared a single time. J is TRBJ2-6 and V is TRBV5-1, with D possibly matching TRBD2 (6 bases). Germline V lookup: CDR1 SGHRS, CDR2 YFSETQ. The length of the CDR3 is 16 residues. With 4 bases removed from V and 4 bases from J, the gap between germline ends came to 15 bases. The CDR3 region is CASSPLTGGGANVLTF. The CDR3 DNA reads as TGCGCCAGCAGCCCCCTCACAGGAGGGGGGGCCAACGTCCTGACTTTC.

This chain connects TRBV5-1 to TRBJ1-6; 10 bases match TRBD1. Germline CDR1 is SGHRS and CDR2 is YFSETQ. The CDR3 loop spans 15 amino acids. The trim removed 3 bases at V and 8 bases at J, leaving 5 bases unmatched. CDR3 nucleotides: TGCGCCAGCAGCTCAGGACAGGGGGGTTATTCACCCCTCCACTTT. Its translation is CASSSGQGGYSPLHF.

The chain links TRBV5-6 to TRBJ2-3; 11 nucleotides align to TRBD2. In germline, CDR1 is SGHDT, CDR2 YYEEEE. The CDR3 contains 14 residues. V dropped 5 bases and J dropped 8; count of bases not matched to a gene: 7. The CDR3 coding sequence is TGTGCCAGCAGACCCGGGACTAGCGGAGGTACGCAGTATTTT. Its protein is CASRPGTSGGTQYF.

About this clone itself: This sample includes further DNA sequences coding for the same CDR3. V is TRBV11-2 and J is TRBJ2-1; 7 bases fit TRBD1. CDR3 length equals 15 residues. V trimming: 0 bases; J trimming: 1 base; junction bases outside the gene matches: 0. Germline lookup yields CDR1 SGHAT and CDR2 FQNNGV. CDR3 in amino acids: CASSLDRGSYNEQFF. Here the CDR3 DNA reads TGTGCCAGCAGCTTAGACAGGGGGTCCTACAATGAGCAGTTCTTC.

The rearrangement links TRBV9 to TRBJ2-7, with a weak D call TRBD2 (6 bases). Trimming removed 0 bases at V and 5 bases at J, with 15 bases between. Germline V CDR1 and CDR2: SGDLS, YYNGEE. There are 15 residues in the CDR3. CDR3 sequence: CASSVAYGSVDEQYF. The CDR3 nucleotides are TGTGCCAGCAGCGTAGCTTACGGGAGCGTCGACGAGCAGTACTTC.

The CDR3 nucleotides are TGTGCCAGCAGTTTCCAAAGGGTCACTGAAGCTTTCTTT. It encodes CASSFQRVTEAFF. V usage is TRBV28 and J usage is TRBJ1-1; no reliable D call. CDR3 length: 13 amino acids. V was cut by 3 bases and J by 4 bases, with 9 bases left in between. Germline CDR1 and CDR2: MDHEN and SYDVKM.

The chain employs TRBV6-1 and TRBJ1-1; 7 positions agree with TRBD1. J was trimmed by 4 bases and V by 6 bases; bases with no gene match: 8. Germline CDR1 and CDR2: MNHNS and SASEGT. This CDR3 region has 14 residues. CDR3 sequence (DNA): TGTGCCAGCAGGCTCCCAGGGGGGGGCACTGAAGCTTTCTTT. Protein sequence: CASRLPGGGTEAFF.

This CDR3 is CASSLSGAYRTYEQYF. The CDR3 nucleotides are TGCGCCAGCAGCCTCTCGGGGGCGTACAGGACCTACGAGCAGTACTTC. The chain links TRBV5-1 to TRBJ2-7; D possibly matches TRBD1 or TRBD2 (6 bases each). The CDR3 has 16 amino acids. The V end lost 4 bases, the J end lost 2 bases, and 19 bases lay between the germline ends. The germline CDR1 and CDR2 sequences are SGHRS and YFSETQ.

This clone was recorded once. This chain joins TRBV4-2 and TRBJ1-6, with D hard to call. This CDR3 comprises 18 residues. With 1 base removed from V and 5 bases from J, the gap between germline ends came to 18 bases. In germline, CDR1 is LGHNA, CDR2 YNFKEQ. CDR3 in amino acids: CASSQVFVRGTNNSPLHF. Here the CDR3 DNA reads TGTGCCAGCAGCCAAGTTTTTGTGCGGGGAACGAATAATTCACCCCTCCACTTT.

The chain recombines TRBV2 with TRBJ2-3; D remains ambiguous. With 6 bases removed from V and 0 bases from J, the gap between germline ends came to 16 bases. The CDR3 spans 16 residues. Germline assignment: CDR1 SNHLY and CDR2 FYNNEI. CDR3 region: CASSVADSSSTDTQYF. In DNA, the CDR3 is TGTGCCAGCAGCGTCGCAGACTCCTCTAGCACAGATACGCAGTATTTT.

V gene TRBV28 combines with J gene TRBJ1-5; possible D gene TRBD1, 5 bases. Trimming pared 5 bases from V and 2 bases from J, leaving 16 bases between. Germline V gene lookup returns CDR1 MDHEN and CDR2 SYDVKM. The CDR3 runs 16 residues. This CDR3 is CASSDPGGSGNQPQHF. CDR3 in DNA: TGTGCCAGCAGTGATCCGGGGGGGAGCGGCAATCAGCCCCAGCATTTT.

The J gene is TRBJ2-1, the V gene TRBV5-5, with 8 bases lining up with TRBD2. CDR3 length: 15 amino acids. The germline CDR1 and CDR2 sequences are SGHKS and YYEKEE (reference sequence). V gave up 1 base and J gave up 6 bases; unmatched junction bases: 6. The CDR3 protein is CASSLIGRAFNEQFF. CDR3 in DNA: TGTGCCAGCAGCTTGATCGGGAGGGCCTTCAATGAGCAGTTCTTC.

The V and J genes are TRBV7-2 and TRBJ2-7; D remains ambiguous. The V and J ends lost 4 bases and 0 bases respectively, with 16 bases between them. This CDR3 is built from 16 residues. Germline V gives CDR1 SGHTA, CDR2 FQGNSA. The CDR3 nucleotides read TGTGCCAGCAGCTCGTCCCGGGCAGTGAGCTCCTACGAGCAGTACTTC. Its protein is CASSSSRAVSSYEQYF.

The rearrangement links TRBV7-2 to TRBJ1-2; D perhaps matches TRBD1 (6 bases). Trimming shortened V by 11 bases and J by 8 bases, and 21 bases separated the two germline ends. The germline gives CDR1 SGHTA, CDR2 FQGNSA. This CDR3 spans 13 amino acids. This chain's CDR3 is CAGGGARTFGYTF. The CDR3 DNA follows: TGTGCCGGAGGGGGGGCAAGGACGTTCGGCTACACCTTC.

This clone showed up just once. The rearrangement joins TRBV11-2 to TRBJ1-6; TRBD1 agrees at 9 bases. The V and J ends lost 5 bases and 10 bases, in that order; junction bases with no gene match: 9. The CDR3 sequence is 15 residues long. Germline V gene lookup returns CDR1 SGHAT and CDR2 FQNNGV. The CDR3 spells CASSGRDRVRSPLHF. The CDR3 coding sequence is TGTGCCAGCAGCGGGAGGGACAGGGTACGCTCACCCCTCCACTTT.

The rearrangement joins TRBV10-3 to TRBJ1-2; D is possibly TRBD1 (6 bases). There are 14 residues in the CDR3. Per germline, CDR1 ENHRY and CDR2 SYGVKD. Between the trimmed V and J ends, which lost 4 bases and 6 bases, there was a span of 15 bases. CDR3 nucleotides: TGTGCCATCAGTGGGACCGGGGACATTGATGGCTACACCTTC. Its protein product is CAISGTGDIDGYTF.

J is TRBJ1-3 and V is TRBV5-1, with D possibly TRBD1 on 5 matching bases. The CDR3 spans 14 residues. Trimming stripped 2 bases from V and 10 bases from J, with 16 bases between. Germline V gene data show CDR1 as SGHRS and CDR2 as YFSETQ. Here the CDR3 reads CASSLMDTSETIYF. For the CDR3, the DNA is TGCGCCAGCAGCTTAATGGACACGAGCGAAACCATATATTTT.

A word on this clone: This CDR3 is also generated by other DNA sequences in the sample. The rearrangement uses TRBV5-4 and TRBJ2-5; D is unresolved. Trimming stripped 2 bases from V and 4 bases from J, with 9 bases between. Germline CDR1 reads SGHNT; CDR2 reads YYREEE (reference sequence). The CDR3 consists of 13 residues. The CDR3: CASSLGLGETQYF. The CDR3 DNA sequence: TGTGCCAGCAGCTTAGGTCTAGGAGAGACCCAGTACTTC.

The CDR3 loop is CAISDSPGGEQYF. In DNA, the CDR3 is TGTGCCATCAGTGATTCTCCCGGGGGCGAGCAGTACTTC. V and J are TRBV10-3 and TRBJ2-7; D is perhaps TRBD2 (6 bases). With 3 bases removed from V and 6 bases from J, the gap between germline ends came to 12 bases. The germline gives CDR1 ENHRY, CDR2 SYGVKD. There are 13 residues in the CDR3.